Below are 24 T cell receptor beta chains sequenced from a single sample in a study of cytomegalovirus exposure and HLA in healthy donors. Vbeta (60) and Jbeta (13) primers were used in the PCR. Sequencing used immunoSEQ multiplex PCR; TCRdb keeps in-frame clones, though not all of them. This sample has about 91,000 clones, with around four fifths found just once. What was sequenced was PBMCs. The origin of the receptors is a male donor in good health and CMV-seropositive.

The chain combines TRBV18 with TRBJ2-7, with 13 nucleotides matching TRBD2. Trimming cost V 0 bases and J 3 bases; bases outside gene matches: 2. Germline assignment: CDR1 KGHSH and CDR2 LQKENI. The CDR3 covers 16 residues. This chain's CDR3 is CASSPPGLAGSYEQYF. In DNA, the CDR3 is TGTGCCAGCTCACCACCGGGACTAGCGGGGAGCTACGAGCAGTACTTC.

The CDR3 sequence is CAWAIPGRSYNEQFF. CDR3 coding DNA: TGTGCCTGGGCCATCCCAGGAAGGTCCTACAATGAGCAGTTCTTC. The chain has TRBV30 and TRBJ2-1; D is ambiguous. V gave up 5 bases and J gave up 1 base, with 15 bases separating them. This CDR3 has 15 amino acids. Looked up from germline, CDR1 is GTSNPN and CDR2 is SVGIG (reference sequence).

The CDR3 protein is CASSTGLVQPQHF. The DNA for the CDR3 is TGTGCCAGCAGCACTGGACTTGTTCAGCCCCAGCATTTT. The chain recombines TRBV11-2 with TRBJ1-5; D gene unclear. The germline V and J ends were trimmed by 5 bases and 6 bases, with 11 bases remaining between them. Germline V CDR1 and CDR2: SGHAT, FQNNGV. There are 13 residues in the CDR3. The full variable domain, rest sourced from reference TRBV11-2 and TRBJ1-5, is EAGVAQSPRYKIIEKRQSVAFWCNPISGHATLYWYQQILGQGPKLLIQFQNNGVVDDSQLPKDRFSAERLKGVDSTLKIQPAKLEDSAVYLCASSTGLVQPQHFGDGTRLSIL.

CDR3 DNA sequence: TGTGCCAGTAGCCTAGCGGGGGGTGGTGAGCAGTTCTTC. Translating it yields CASSLAGGGEQFF. The chain joins TRBV19 to TRBJ2-1, with 11 positions matching TRBD2. The CDR3 is 13 amino acids. V shed 6 bases and J 9 bases; nucleotides not matched to a gene: 4. Germline lookup yields CDR1 LNHDA and CDR2 SQIVND (reference sequence).

The rearrangement links TRBV11-2 to TRBJ2-7, with 7 bases lining up with TRBD2. Germline CDR1 SGHAT, CDR2 FQNNGV. This CDR3 is built from 15 residues. V trimming: 2 bases; J trimming: 0 bases; junction bases outside the gene matches: 4. The DNA for the CDR3 is TGTGCCAGCAGCTTATTACGCGGGAGCTCCTACGAGCAGTACTTC. Encoded protein: CASSLLRGSSYEQYF. Supplemented by reference TRBV11-2 and TRBJ2-7, the full variable domain reads EAGVAQSPRYKIIEKRQSVAFWCNPISGHATLYWYQQILGQGPKLLIQFQNNGVVDDSQLPKDRFSAERLKGVDSTLKIQPAKLEDSAVYLCASSLLRGSSYEQYFGPGTRLTVT.

This clone was detected only once. This chain connects TRBV6-5 to TRBJ2-7, with D perhaps matching TRBD1 (5 bases). Trimming removed 10 bases from V and 1 base from J, with 17 bases in between. This CDR3 comprises 14 residues. From germline, CDR1 is MNHEY and CDR2 SVGAGI. The CDR3 sequence: CATKLTVFSYEQYF. The CDR3 region has the DNA TGTGCCACCAAATTGACAGTCTTTTCCTACGAGCAGTACTTC.

This chain connects TRBV5-1 to TRBJ1-1; D not certain. This CDR3 comprises 12 residues. Germline V gene sequence: CDR1 SGHRS, CDR2 YFSETQ. Trimming left V 2 bases short and J 3 bases short, with 5 bases between. CDR3 DNA: TGCGCCAGCAGCTTAACAGACACTGAAGCTTTCTTT. It yields the protein CASSLTDTEAFF.

This clone has just one count. CDR3 sequence (DNA): TGTGCCAGTAGTGGTACTAGCGGCCCGAACACCGGGGAGCTGTTTTTT. Translated: CASSGTSGPNTGELFF. The rearrangement uses TRBV19 and TRBJ2-2; TRBD2 matches 8 bases. The CDR3 has 16 residues. Trimming removed 5 bases from V and 0 bases from J; junction bases left unmatched: 5. Germline CDR1 is LNHDA and CDR2 is SQIVND (reference sequence).

The chain is built from TRBV28 and TRBJ1-6; 8 bases line up with TRBD1. The J segment lost 5 bases and the V segment lost 6 bases, leaving 9 bases of the junction unmatched. Germline V gives CDR1 MDHEN, CDR2 SYDVKM. This CDR3 is 16 amino acids long. The CDR3 is CASRLITGGDNSPLHF. CDR3 bases: TGTGCCAGCAGACTTATAACAGGGGGAGATAATTCACCCCTCCACTTT.

V gene TRBV29-1 combines with J gene TRBJ2-1; D is possibly TRBD2 (6 bases). V was pared by 3 bases and J by 3 bases, with 15 bases between. CDR1 SQVTM and CDR2 ANQGSEA come from the germline V gene. The CDR3 contains 15 residues. The CDR3 sequence: CSVDSASAFYNEQFF. The CDR3 coding sequence is TGCAGCGTTGATTCGGCTAGCGCATTCTACAATGAGCAGTTCTTC.

The chain carries TRBV6-1 and TRBJ2-3; 7 bases are a match to TRBD2. The CDR3 loop spans 15 amino acids. V gave up 5 bases and J gave up 5 bases; unmatched junction bases: 10. Germline V gene data show CDR1 as MNHNS and CDR2 as SASEGT. The CDR3 nucleotides read TGTGCCAGCAGTCCACGAGCGGGGTCGGGAGATACGCAGTATTTT. It codes for CASSPRAGSGDTQYF.

The chain links TRBV4-2 to TRBJ2-5, with D possibly matching TRBD2 (6 bases). The CDR3 contains 17 residues. Trimming took off 0 bases at V and 5 bases at J, with 19 bases between the two ends. The germline V gene encodes CDR1 LGHNA and CDR2 YNFKEQ. Here the CDR3 reads CASSQDLTGLGGETQYF. In nucleotides, the CDR3 is TGTGCCAGCAGCCAAGATTTGACGGGACTTGGAGGGGAGACCCAGTACTTC.

V gene TRBV2 combines with J gene TRBJ1-5; 7 bases align to TRBD1. The CDR3 runs to 15 residues. V shed 6 bases and J 4 bases; nucleotides not matched to a gene: 9. Germline values: CDR1 SNHLY, CDR2 FYNNEI. The CDR3 bases are TGTGCCAGCAGAACCGGGACAGCCAAAAATCAGCCCCAGCATTTT. Its translation: CASRTGTAKNQPQHF.

This clone was observed a few times. The chain carries TRBV5-3 and TRBJ2-3; 7 bases are shared with TRBD1. TRBV5-3 is noted as an ORF with a role that remains uncertain. J was trimmed by 1 base and V by 4 bases; bases with no gene match: 3. CDR3 length: 14 residues. CDR3 nucleotide sequence: TGTGCCAGAAGCAGGGACAGCGGCACAGATACGCAGTATTTT. Translating it yields CARSRDSGTDTQYF.

In its sample, this clone was seen a few times. The chain couples TRBV4-1 to TRBJ1-5, with 8 bases fitting TRBD1. V shed 3 bases and J 0 bases; nucleotides not matched to a gene: 1. The CDR3 sequence is 15 residues long. The V gene's germline CDR1 is MGHRA and CDR2 YSYEKL. This CDR3 reads CASSHGQGSNQPQHF. In DNA form, the CDR3 reads TGCGCCAGCAGCCACGGACAGGGTAGCAATCAGCCCCAGCATTTT.

The V and J genes are TRBV6-6 and TRBJ2-1; the match to TRBD2 covers 9 bases. CDR3 length: 13 residues. Germline values: CDR1 MNHNY, CDR2 SVGAGI (reference sequence). Trimming cost V 7 bases and J 5 bases; bases outside gene matches: 3. The CDR3: CASNRLADNEQFF. The DNA for the CDR3 is TGTGCCAGCAATAGACTAGCGGACAATGAGCAGTTCTTC.

The genes are TRBV2 and TRBJ2-7, with 16 bases lining up with TRBD2. The CDR3 loop spans 17 amino acids. Germline assignment: CDR1 SNHLY and CDR2 FYNNEI. J was trimmed by 1 base and V by 4 bases; bases with no gene match: 4. The CDR3 spells CASSAGTSGGASYEQYF. DNA for the CDR3: TGTGCCAGCAGTGCCGGGACTAGCGGGGGGGCATCCTACGAGCAGTACTTC.

This chain joins TRBV4-1 and TRBJ2-7; maybe TRBD1 (7 bases). Germline V lookup: CDR1 MGHRA, CDR2 YSYEKL. V was pared by 0 bases and J by 5 bases, with 11 bases between. This CDR3 region has 14 residues. This CDR3 is CASSQDSRGDEQYF. The DNA of the CDR3 is TGCGCCAGCAGCCAAGATAGCAGGGGGGACGAGCAGTACTTC.

J is TRBJ2-7 and V is TRBV9, with TRBD1 identical over 7 bases. J gave up 0 bases and V 3 bases, and 6 bases lay outside the gene matches. The CDR3 spans 15 residues. In germline, CDR1 is SGDLS, CDR2 YYNGEE. CDR3 coding DNA: TGTGCCAGCAGCGCCCTTTCAGGGGGCTCCTACGAGCAGTACTTC. Translation gives CASSALSGGSYEQYF. Based on the CDR3 plus reference TRBV9 and TRBJ2-7, the full variable domain is DSGVTQTPKHLITATGQRVTLRCSPRSGDLSVYWYQQSLDQGLQFLIQYYNGEERAKGNILERFSAQQFPDLHSELNLSSLELGDSALYFCASSALSGGSYEQYFGPGTRLTVT.

The V gene is TRBV6-5, the J gene TRBJ2-3, with TRBD2 matching 8 bases. The germline V gene encodes CDR1 MNHEY and CDR2 SVGAGI. V trimming: 6 bases; J trimming: 1 base; junction bases outside the gene matches: 6. CDR3 length: 15 amino acids. Here the CDR3 DNA reads TGTGCCAGCAGCACGCCGACTAGCGGCACAGATACGCAGTATTTT. This translates into CASSTPTSGTDTQYF.

This clone was seen just once. V usage is TRBV15 and J usage is TRBJ1-1, with D unresolved. Trimming removed 0 bases at V and 6 bases at J, with 11 bases between. The CDR3 covers 14 residues. Germline V gives CDR1 LNHNV, CDR2 YYDKDF (reference sequence). The DNA of the CDR3 is TGTGCCACCAGCAGAGAGGTAGTAATACCTGAAGCTTTCTTT. Amino acids: CATSREVVIPEAFF.

The V call is TRBV28, the J call TRBJ1-1; 7 bases align to TRBD1. The CDR3 spans 13 residues. Per the germline V gene, CDR1 is MDHEN and CDR2 is SYDVKM. V lost 9 bases, J lost 1 base, and 5 bases stayed unmatched. CDR3 nucleotide sequence: TGTGCCAGTTGGGACAGTTGGAACACTGAAGCTTTCTTT. This translates into CASWDSWNTEAFF.

This clone has more than one count but fewer than ten. This chain joins TRBV6-1 and TRBJ2-1, with TRBD2 matching over 11 bases. V trimming: 7 bases; J trimming: 7 bases; junction bases outside the gene matches: 9. Germline values: CDR1 MNHNS, CDR2 SASEGT. The CDR3 consists of 15 residues. As DNA, the CDR3 is TGTGCCAGCACTGTAACTAGCGGGAGTGTAAATGAGCAGTTCTTC. This codes for CASTVTSGSVNEQFF.

This clone has a handful of counts. The chain employs TRBV7-9 and TRBJ2-5; TRBD2 might be the D (6 bases). Germline CDR1 SEHNR, CDR2 FQNEAQ (reference sequence). V was pared by 5 bases and J by 0 bases, with 13 bases between. The CDR3 sequence is 15 residues long. The CDR3 here is CASSPGGGYQETQYF. The CDR3 nucleotides read TGTGCCAGCAGCCCCGGGGGTGGGTACCAAGAGACCCAGTACTTC.